This T cell receptor (beta chain) emerged from a study of blood T cell repertoires in COVID-19. Libraries were prepared by immunoSEQ multiplex PCR; TCRdb keeps only in-frame clonotypes and omits some of them. This table has about 220,000 clones, 82% appearing once. Either two negative PCRs, clearance, or symptom resolution qualified Cohort 3 donors as recovered. V was clipped by 3 bases and J by 6 bases, with 12 bases between them. The CDR3 loop spans 14 amino acids. The germline CDR1 and CDR2 sequences are MNHNS and SASEGT. The V call is TRBV6-1, the J call TRBJ1-3; D is perhaps TRBD1 (6 bases). Specimen: PBMCs or T cells enriched from blood (not recorded which). The sequence was obtained from a woman in her sixties or seventies who had recovered from COVID-19. The DNA of the CDR3 is TGTGCCAGCAGTGAGAGGACAGTTCTAAACACCATATATTTT. The encoded protein is CASSERTVLNTIYF.